The clone carrying this T cell receptor beta chain came up a few times. Its antigen is not identified. The data originate from a study of beta chain features in type 1 diabetes. Reverse transcribing all isolated RNA meant expressed TCRB transcripts were sequenced. The assay was immunoSEQ multiplex PCR, and TCRdb's table has in-frame clones only and misses some. The sample lists 300,000 to 400,000 clones, around 9.6% occurring once. General study results and limits: In every one of the four CD4+ subsets, TCRB CDR3s were moderately but significantly shorter in Type 1 diabetes patients.

The CDR3 consists of 16 residues. The germline CDR1 and CDR2 sequences are LNHDA and SQIVND (reference sequence). Trimming took off 7 bases at V and 2 bases at J, with 18 bases between the two ends. J is TRBJ1-5 and V is TRBV19, with D hard to call. The specimen sequenced was central memory CD4+ T cells from blood. The sequence derives from a man aged 25 to 45 with type 1 diabetes. The CDR3 region is CASTRYGRSGNQPQHF. The CDR3 DNA reads as TGTGCCAGTACCCGATATGGGAGGTCGGGCAATCAGCCCCAGCATTTT.